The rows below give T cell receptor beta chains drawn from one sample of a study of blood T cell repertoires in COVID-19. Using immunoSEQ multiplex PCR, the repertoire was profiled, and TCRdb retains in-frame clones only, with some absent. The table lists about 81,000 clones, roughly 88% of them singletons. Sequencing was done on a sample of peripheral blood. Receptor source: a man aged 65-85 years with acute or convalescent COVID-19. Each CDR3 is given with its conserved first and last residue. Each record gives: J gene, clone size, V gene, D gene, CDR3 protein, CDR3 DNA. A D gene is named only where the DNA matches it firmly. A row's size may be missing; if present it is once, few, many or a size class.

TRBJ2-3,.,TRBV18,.,CASSPRPDTQYF,TGTGCCAGCTCACCACGGCCAGATACGCAGTATTTT
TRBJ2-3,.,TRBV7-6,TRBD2,CASSFTSGGTDTQYF,TGTGCCAGCAGCTTTACTAGCGGGGGCACAGATACGCAGTATTTT
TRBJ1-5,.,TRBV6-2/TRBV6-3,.,CASSYDSHQPQHF,TGTGCCAGCAGTTATGACAGCCATCAGCCCCAGCATTTT
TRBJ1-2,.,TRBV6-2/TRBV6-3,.,CASSTGSNYGYTF,TGTGCCAGCAGTACCGGGAGTAACTATGGCTACACCTTC
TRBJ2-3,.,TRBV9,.,CASSVGPAGPGTQYF,TGTGCCAGCAGCGTAGGACCAGCGGGCCCAGGTACGCAGTATTTT
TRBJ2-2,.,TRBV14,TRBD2,CASSQDWREADTGELFF,TGTGCCAGCAGCCAAGATTGGCGGGAGGCCGACACCGGGGAGCTGTTTTTT
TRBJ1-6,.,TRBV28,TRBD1,CASSTGQDNSPLHF,TGTGCCAGCAGTACGGGACAGGATAATTCACCCCTCCACTTT
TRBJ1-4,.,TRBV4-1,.,CASSHGGRTLNEKLFF,TGCGCCAGCAGCCACGGAGGACGGACGCTTAATGAAAAACTGTTTTTT
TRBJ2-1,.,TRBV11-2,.,CASSAGAETYNEQFF,TGTGCCAGCAGCGCGGGGGCGGAGACCTACAATGAGCAGTTCTTC
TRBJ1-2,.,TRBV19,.,CASSIGAAPYGYTF,TGTGCCAGTAGTATAGGGGCAGCTCCCTATGGCTACACCTTC
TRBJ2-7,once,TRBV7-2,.,CASSQSGFLSYEQYF,TGTGCCAGCAGTCAGAGCGGCTTCCTCTCCTACGAGCAGTACTTC
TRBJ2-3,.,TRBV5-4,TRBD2,CASSLETSGGLDTQYF,TGTGCCAGCAGCCTCGAAACTAGCGGGGGGCTAGATACGCAGTATTTT
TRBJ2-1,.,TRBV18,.,CASSPTPSWAGRSSYNEQFF,TGTGCCAGCTCACCAACCCCTTCCTGGGCGGGACGGAGCTCCTACAATGAGCAGTTCTTC
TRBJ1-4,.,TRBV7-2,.,CASSLAATSNEKLFF,TGTGCCAGCAGCCTAGCAGCCACGTCTAATGAAAAACTGTTTTTT
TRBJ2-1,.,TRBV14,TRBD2,CASRAGTSSYNEQFF,TGTGCCAGCAGGGCCGGGACTAGCTCCTACAATGAGCAGTTCTTC
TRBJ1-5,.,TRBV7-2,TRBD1,CASSLGGTGLQPQHF,TGTGCCAGCAGCTTAGGAGGGACAGGGCTTCAGCCCCAGCATTTT